There are a few counts of the clone carrying this T cell receptor (beta chain). The antigen is not known. This record belongs to a study of response to subunit inactivated influenza vaccine. Overall study findings and caveats: That few new T cells are recruited by each seasonal influenza vaccination was the authors' suggestion.

Trimming stripped 4 bases from V and 12 bases from J, with 19 bases between. CDR3 length: 13 amino acids. Germline lookup yields CDR1 SGHDN and CDR2 FVKESK. TCRdb re-called the RT-PCR reads with MiXCR, one entry per CDR3 protein. Of roughly 570,000 distinct CDR3 sequences detected, roughly 15% appear once; the ten largest clones hold 11%. The chain combines TRBV14 with TRBJ2-7, with a possible D match to TRBD2 (5 bases). The TCR was taken from a man in his fifties or sixties who received an inactivated influenza vaccine. The specimen comprised PBMCs from blood, sampled 11 to 12 days after vaccination. DNA for the CDR3: TGTGCCAGCAGCCTCGGACGGAGGAGTTCTCCGTACTTC. Amino acid sequence: CASSLGRRSSPYF.